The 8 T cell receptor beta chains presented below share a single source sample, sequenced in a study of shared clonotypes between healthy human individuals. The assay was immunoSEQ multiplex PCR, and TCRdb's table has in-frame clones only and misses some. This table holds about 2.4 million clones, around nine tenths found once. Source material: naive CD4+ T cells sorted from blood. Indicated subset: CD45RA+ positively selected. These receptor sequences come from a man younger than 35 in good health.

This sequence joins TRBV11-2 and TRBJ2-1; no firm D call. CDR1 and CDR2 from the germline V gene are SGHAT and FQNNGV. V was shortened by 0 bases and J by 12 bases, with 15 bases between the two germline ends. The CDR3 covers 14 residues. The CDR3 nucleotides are TGTGCCAGCAGCTTAGATTCTCTAACGGTTTTGCAGTTCTTC. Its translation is CASSLDSLTVLQFF.

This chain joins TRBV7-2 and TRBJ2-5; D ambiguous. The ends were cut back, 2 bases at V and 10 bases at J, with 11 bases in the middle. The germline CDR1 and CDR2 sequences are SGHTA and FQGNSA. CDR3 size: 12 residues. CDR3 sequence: CASSLLPPIQYF. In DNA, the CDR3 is TGTGCCAGCAGCTTACTACCTCCCATCCAGTACTTC.

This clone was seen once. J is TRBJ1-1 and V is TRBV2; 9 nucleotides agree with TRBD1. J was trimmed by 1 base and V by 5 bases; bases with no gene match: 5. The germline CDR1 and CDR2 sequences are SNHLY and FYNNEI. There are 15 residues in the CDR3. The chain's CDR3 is CASSSHRGPNTEAFF. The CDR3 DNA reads TGTGCCAGCAGTTCCCACAGGGGGCCGAACACTGAAGCTTTCTTT. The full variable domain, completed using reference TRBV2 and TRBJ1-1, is EPEVTQTPSHQVTQMGQEVILRCVPISNHLYFYWYRQILGQKVEFLVSFYNNEISEKSEIFDDQFSVERPDGSNFTLKIRSTKLEDSAMYFCASSSHRGPNTEAFFGQGTRLTVV.

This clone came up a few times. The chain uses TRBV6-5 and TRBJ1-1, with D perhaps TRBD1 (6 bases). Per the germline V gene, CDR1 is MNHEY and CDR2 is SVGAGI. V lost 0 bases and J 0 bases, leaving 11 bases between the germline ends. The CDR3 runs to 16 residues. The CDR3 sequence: CASSYSFGGLNTEAFF. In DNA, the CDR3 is TGTGCCAGCAGTTACTCTTTCGGGGGGCTGAACACTGAAGCTTTCTTT.

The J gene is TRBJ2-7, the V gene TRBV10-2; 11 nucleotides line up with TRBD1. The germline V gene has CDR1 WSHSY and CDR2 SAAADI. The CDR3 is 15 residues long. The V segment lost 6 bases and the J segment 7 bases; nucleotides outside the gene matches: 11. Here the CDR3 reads CASREGTGGPLEQYF. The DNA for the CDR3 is TGCGCCAGCAGAGAGGGGACAGGGGGTCCCTTGGAGCAGTACTTC.

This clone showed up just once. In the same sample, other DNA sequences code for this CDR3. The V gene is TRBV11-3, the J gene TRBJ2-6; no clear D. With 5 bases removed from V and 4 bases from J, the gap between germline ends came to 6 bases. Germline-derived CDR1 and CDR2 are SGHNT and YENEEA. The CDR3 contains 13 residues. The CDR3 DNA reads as TGTGCCAGCAGCCTATCCGGGGCCAACGTCCTGACTTTC. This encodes CASSLSGANVLTF. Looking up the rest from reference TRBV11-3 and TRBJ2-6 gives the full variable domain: EAGVVQSPRYKIIEKKQPVAFWCNPISGHNTLYWYLQNLGQGPELLIRYENEEAVDDSQLPKDRFSAERLKGVDSTLKIQPAELGDSAVYLCASSLSGANVLTFGAGSRLTVL.

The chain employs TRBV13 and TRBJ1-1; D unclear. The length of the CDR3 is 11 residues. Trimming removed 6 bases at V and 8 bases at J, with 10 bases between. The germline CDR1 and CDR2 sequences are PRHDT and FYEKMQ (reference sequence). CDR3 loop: CASSVLVEAFF. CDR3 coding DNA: TGTGCCAGCAGTGTTCTTGTGGAAGCTTTCTTT.

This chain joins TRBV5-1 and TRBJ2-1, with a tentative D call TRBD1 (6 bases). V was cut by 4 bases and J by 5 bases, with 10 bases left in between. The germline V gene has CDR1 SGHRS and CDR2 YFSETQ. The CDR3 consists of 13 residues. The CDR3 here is CASSQGRNNEQFF. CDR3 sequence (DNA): TGCGCCAGCAGCCAGGGGCGCAACAATGAGCAGTTCTTC.